This T cell receptor beta chain was identified during a study of molecular identifiers for immune sequencing clone quantification. Study summary: Replicate RNA from approximately 20,000 or 98,000 naive CD8 T cells formed five aliquots; four were sequenced. The study, taken as a whole, reports: In CMV-specific effectors, clones above 20 copies held over 99% of molecules; naive, under 1%.

TCRdb reprocessed the PCR reads via MiXCR and lists one record per CDR3 protein. The sample has approximately 680,000 distinct CDR3 sequences; about 25% are singletons. About this clonotype: The antigen remains undetermined.

The germline V gene has CDR1 MGHDK and CDR2 SYGVNS. V lost 3 bases and J lost 4; bases outside the gene matches: 29. The CDR3 has 22 residues. The receptor was derived from a human donor in good health. Some libraries in this study had Jurkat cell RNA spiked in. The chain carries TRBV25-1 and TRBJ2-7; 8 bases align to TRBD2. Material: naive CD8+ T cells from blood, with Jurkat cell RNA spiked in. The subset here: FACS-sorted CD8+CD4-CCR7+CD45RA+ naive T cells. In DNA form, the CDR3 reads TGTGCCAGCAGTGATTCTTATCTTGCGGGAGGCTCCGTTGCAGAGAGATCTTACGAGCAGTACTTC. Its translation: CASSDSYLAGGSVAERSYEQYF.